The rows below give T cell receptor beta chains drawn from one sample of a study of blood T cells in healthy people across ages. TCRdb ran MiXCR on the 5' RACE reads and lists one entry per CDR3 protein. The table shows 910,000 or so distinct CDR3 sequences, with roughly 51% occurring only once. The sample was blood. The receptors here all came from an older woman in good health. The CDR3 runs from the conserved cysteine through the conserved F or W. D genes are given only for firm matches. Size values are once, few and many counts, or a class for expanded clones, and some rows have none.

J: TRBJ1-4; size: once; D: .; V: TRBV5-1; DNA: TGCGCCAGCAGACCAGGGGCCGCAACTAATGAAAAACTGTTTTTT; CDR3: CASRPGAATNEKLFF
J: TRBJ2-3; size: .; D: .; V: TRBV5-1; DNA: TGCGCCTGCAGCTTGAGACCTAACACAGATACGCAGTATTTT; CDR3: CACSLRPNTDTQYF
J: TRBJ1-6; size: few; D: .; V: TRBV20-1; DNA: TGCAGTGCTAGAGTGGATGGCAGGGGTAATTCACCCCTCCACTTT; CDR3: CSARVDGRGNSPLHF
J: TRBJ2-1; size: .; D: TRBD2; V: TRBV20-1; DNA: TGCAGTGCGAAACGAAGGGGACTAGCGGGGTACAATGAGCAGTTCTTC; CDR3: CSAKRRGLAGYNEQFF
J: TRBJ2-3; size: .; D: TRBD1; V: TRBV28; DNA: TGTGCCAGCAGACCCCGGCAACAGACAGGGGTAGATACGCAGTATTTT; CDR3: CASRPRQQTGVDTQYF
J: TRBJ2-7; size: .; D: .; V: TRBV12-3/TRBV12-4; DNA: TGTGCCAGCAGTTCAAAGCCAGGGACCTACGAGCAGTACTTC; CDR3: CASSSKPGTYEQYF
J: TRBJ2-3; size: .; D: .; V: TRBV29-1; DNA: TGCAGCGTTGTCCCGACAACAGGGCCAGATACGCAGTATTTT; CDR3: CSVVPTTGPDTQYF
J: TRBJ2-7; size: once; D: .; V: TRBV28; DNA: TGTGCCAGCAGCCTGGGGGCGGGAGAAGGTTTGAATGAGCAGTACTTC; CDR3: CASSLGAGEGLNEQYF
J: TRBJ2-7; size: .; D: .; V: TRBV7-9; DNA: TGTGCCAGCAGCTTGGACGGAGACCACGAGCAGTACTTC; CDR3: CASSLDGDHEQYF
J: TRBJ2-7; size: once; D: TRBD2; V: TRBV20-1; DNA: TGCAGTGGAACTAGCGGGATCTCCTACGAGCAGTACTTC; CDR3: CSGTSGISYEQYF
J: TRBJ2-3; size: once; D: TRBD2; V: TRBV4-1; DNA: TGCGCCAGCAGCCAAGGCCCCGGGACTAGTTTTGCAAATACGCAGTATTTT; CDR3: CASSQGPGTSFANTQYF
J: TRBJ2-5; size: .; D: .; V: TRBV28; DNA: TGTGCCAGCAGGGCACAGCAAAAGCCCCAAGAGACCCAGTACTTC; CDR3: CASRAQQKPQETQYF
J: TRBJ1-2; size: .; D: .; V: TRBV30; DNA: TGTGCCTGGAGTTTTGACAGTAACTATGGCTACACCTTC; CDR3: CAWSFDSNYGYTF
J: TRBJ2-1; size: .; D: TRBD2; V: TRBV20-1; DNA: TGCAGTGAGTCGAAACTAGCGGGAATTGGTGGTGAGCAGTTCTTC; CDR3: CSESKLAGIGGEQFF
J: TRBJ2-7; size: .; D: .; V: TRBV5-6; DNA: TGTGCCAGCAGTAACGTATTCTCGGGGCAGTACTTC; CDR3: CASSNVFSGQYF
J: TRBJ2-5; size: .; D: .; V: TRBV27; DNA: TGTGCCAGCAGTACAAACTTGGAGACCCAGTACTTC; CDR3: CASSTNLETQYF
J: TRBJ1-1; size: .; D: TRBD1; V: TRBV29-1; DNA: TGCAGCGTTGTCGGGACAGGGGGAGGTACTGAAGCTTTCTTT; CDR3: CSVVGTGGGTEAFF
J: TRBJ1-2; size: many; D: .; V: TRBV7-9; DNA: TGTGCCAGCAGCCTTGACAGCTATGGCTACACCTTC; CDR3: CASSLDSYGYTF
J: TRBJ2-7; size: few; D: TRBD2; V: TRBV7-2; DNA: TGTGCCAGCAGCTTAGACCGCACTAGCGGGTACGAGCAGTACTTC; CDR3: CASSLDRTSGYEQYF
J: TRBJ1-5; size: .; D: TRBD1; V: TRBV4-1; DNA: TGCGCCAGCAGCCAAGAGCTTACGACAGGGTTGTATCAGCCCCAGCATTTT; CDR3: CASSQELTTGLYQPQHF
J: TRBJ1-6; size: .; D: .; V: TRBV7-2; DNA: TGTGCCAGCAGCTTAGTCGTCAGGGAGGATAATTCACCCCTCCACTTT; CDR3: CASSLVVREDNSPLHF
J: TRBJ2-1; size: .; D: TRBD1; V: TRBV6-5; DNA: TGTGCCAGCTCGGGACAGGTGGACAATGAGCAGTTCTTC; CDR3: CASSGQVDNEQFF
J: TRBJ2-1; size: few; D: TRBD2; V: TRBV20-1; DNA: TGCAGTGCTAGGGGTCCGGGACTAGCGGACAATGAGCAGTTCTTC; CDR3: CSARGPGLADNEQFF
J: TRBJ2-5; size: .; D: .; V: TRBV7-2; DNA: TGTGCCAGCAGCTTAGCGTGGCGGTCAACGGAGACCCAGTACTTC; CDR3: CASSLAWRSTETQYF
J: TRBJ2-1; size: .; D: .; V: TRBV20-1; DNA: TGCAGTGCTAAGTGGAGCATGTCCTACAATGAGCAGTTCTTC; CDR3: CSAKWSMSYNEQFF